This T cell receptor beta chain was captured in a study of early T cells in non-severe SARS-CoV-2 infection. Study-level information: Sequenced material consisted of bulk RNA (from unsorted whole blood), and chains were unpaired.

The CDR3 extends over 15 amino acids. Germline CDR1 reads KGHSH; CDR2 reads LQKENI. V was cut by 5 bases and J by 0 bases, with 14 bases left in between. Broader study findings: Matching with VDJdb favored anti-spike CD8 responses (missing private and CD4 specificities).

MiXCR was run by TCRdb on the 5' RACE reads, yielding one entry per CDR3 protein. Among about 70,000 distinct CDR3 sequences listed, about 14% were seen once. This clonotype was detected a few times. What it binds is not known. The sample consisted of whole blood, taken at baseline. The V call is TRBV18, the J call TRBJ2-7; D might be TRBD2 (5 bases). This receptor was identified in an adult who was a healthcare worker with PCR-confirmed SARS-CoV-2 infection or an uninfected control (not recorded which). The CDR3 nucleotides are TGTGCCAGCTCATCGGGGTACGGTAGCTCCTACGAGCAGTACTTC. It codes for CASSSGYGSSYEQYF.